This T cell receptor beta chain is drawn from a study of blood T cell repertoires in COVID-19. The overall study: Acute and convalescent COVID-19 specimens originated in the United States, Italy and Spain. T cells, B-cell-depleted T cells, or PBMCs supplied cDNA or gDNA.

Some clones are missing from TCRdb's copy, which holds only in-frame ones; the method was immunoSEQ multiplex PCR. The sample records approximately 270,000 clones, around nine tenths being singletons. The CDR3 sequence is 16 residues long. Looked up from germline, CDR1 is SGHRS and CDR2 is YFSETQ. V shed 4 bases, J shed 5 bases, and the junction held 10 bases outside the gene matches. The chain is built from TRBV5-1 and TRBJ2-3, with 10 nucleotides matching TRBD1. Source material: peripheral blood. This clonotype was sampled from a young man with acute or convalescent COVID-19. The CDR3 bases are TGCGCCAGCAGCCCTCCCGGGGGACAGGGGATAGATACGCAGTATTTT. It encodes CASSPPGGQGIDTQYF.